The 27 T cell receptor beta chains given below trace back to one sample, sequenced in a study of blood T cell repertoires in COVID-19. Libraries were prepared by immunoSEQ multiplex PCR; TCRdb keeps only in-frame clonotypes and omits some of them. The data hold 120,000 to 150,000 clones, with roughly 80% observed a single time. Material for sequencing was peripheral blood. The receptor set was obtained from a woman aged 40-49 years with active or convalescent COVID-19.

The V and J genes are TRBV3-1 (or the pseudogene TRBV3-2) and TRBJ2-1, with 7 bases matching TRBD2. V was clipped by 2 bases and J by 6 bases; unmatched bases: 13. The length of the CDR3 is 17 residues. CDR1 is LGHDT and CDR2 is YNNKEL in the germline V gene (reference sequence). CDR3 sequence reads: CASSQPILSGNRNEQFF. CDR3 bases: TGTGCCAGCAGCCAACCGATATTGAGCGGGAACCGCAATGAGCAGTTCTTC.

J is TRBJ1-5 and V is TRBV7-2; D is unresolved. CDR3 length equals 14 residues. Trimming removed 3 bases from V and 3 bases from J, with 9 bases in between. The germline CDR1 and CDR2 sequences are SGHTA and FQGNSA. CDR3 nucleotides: TGTGCCAGCAGCTTCTCAGGTCTCAATCAGCCCCAGCATTTT. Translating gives CASSFSGLNQPQHF.

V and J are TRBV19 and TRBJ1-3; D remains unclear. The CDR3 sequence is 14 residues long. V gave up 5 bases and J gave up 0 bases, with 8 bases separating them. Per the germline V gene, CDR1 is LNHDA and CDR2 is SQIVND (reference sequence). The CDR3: CASSRSGSGNTIYF. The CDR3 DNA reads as TGTGCCAGTAGTCGCTCGGGCTCTGGAAACACCATATATTTT.

CDR3 protein: CASSLNSQGSGYTF. The CDR3 DNA reads as TGTGCCAGCAGCTTGAATAGCCAGGGGAGTGGCTACACCTTC. The rearrangement joins TRBV5-4 to TRBJ1-2, with D perhaps matching TRBD1 (6 bases). This CDR3 comprises 14 residues. Germline CDR1 reads SGHNT; CDR2 reads YYREEE (reference sequence). Trimming pared 1 base from V and 7 bases from J, leaving 14 bases between.

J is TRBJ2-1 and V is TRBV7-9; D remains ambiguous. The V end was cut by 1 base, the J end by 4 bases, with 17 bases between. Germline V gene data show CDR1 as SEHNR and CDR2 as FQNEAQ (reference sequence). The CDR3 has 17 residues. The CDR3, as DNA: TGTGCCAGCAGCTTAGATTTTTTGCGGCGGATGTACAATGAGCAGTTCTTC. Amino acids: CASSLDFLRRMYNEQFF.

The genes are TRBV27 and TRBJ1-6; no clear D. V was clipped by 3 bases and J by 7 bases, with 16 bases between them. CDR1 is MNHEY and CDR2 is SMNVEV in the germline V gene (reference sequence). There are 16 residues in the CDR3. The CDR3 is CASSFLPGRENSPLHF. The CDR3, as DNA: TGTGCCAGCAGTTTCCTCCCCGGGAGGGAAAATTCACCCCTCCACTTT.

For the CDR3, the DNA is TGTGCCAGCAGCCAGGTGGGGGGTAGCTCCTACGAGCAGTACTTC. Encoded protein: CASSQVGGSSYEQYF. This rearrangement joins TRBV7-9 to TRBJ2-7; the D gene is possibly TRBD2 (6 bases). The CDR3 extends over 15 amino acids. V lost 5 bases to trimming and J lost 0 bases, with 14 bases between them. CDR1 and CDR2 from the germline V gene are SEHNR and FQNEAQ (reference sequence).

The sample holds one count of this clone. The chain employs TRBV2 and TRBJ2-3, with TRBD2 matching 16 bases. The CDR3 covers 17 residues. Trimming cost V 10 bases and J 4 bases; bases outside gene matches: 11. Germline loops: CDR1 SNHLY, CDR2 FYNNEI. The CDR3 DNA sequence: TGTGCCATTTCCGGGACTAGCGGGGGGGCGGCGGCAGATACGCAGTATTTT. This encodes CAISGTSGGAAADTQYF.

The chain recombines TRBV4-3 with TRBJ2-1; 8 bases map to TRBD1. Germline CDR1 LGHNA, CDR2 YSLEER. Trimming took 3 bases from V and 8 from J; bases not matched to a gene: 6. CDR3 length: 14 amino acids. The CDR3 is CASSHDIQGDEQFF. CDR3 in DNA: TGCGCCAGCAGCCATGACATACAGGGGGATGAGCAGTTCTTC.

The CDR3 DNA follows: TGTGCCAGCTCACCGCGGCAAGACTACGAGCAGTACTTC. Translation: CASSPRQDYEQYF. The chain joins TRBV18 to TRBJ2-7; D remains unclear. The length of the CDR3 is 13 residues. Germline V gene sequence: CDR1 KGHSH, CDR2 LQKENI. Trimming removed 3 bases from V and 3 bases from J, with 9 bases in between.

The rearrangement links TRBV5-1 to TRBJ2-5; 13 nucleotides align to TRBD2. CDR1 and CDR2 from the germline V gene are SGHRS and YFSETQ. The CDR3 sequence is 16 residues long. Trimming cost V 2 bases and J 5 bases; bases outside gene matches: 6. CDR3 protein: CASSLPKTSGRETQYF. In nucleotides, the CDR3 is TGCGCCAGCAGCTTACCGAAGACTAGCGGGAGGGAGACCCAGTACTTC. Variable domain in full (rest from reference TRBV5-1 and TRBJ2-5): KAGVTQTPRYLIKTRGQQVTLSCSPISGHRSVSWYQQTPGQGLQFLFEYFSETQRNKGNFPGRFSGRQFSNSRSEMNVSTLELGDSALYLCASSLPKTSGRETQYFGPGTRLLVL.

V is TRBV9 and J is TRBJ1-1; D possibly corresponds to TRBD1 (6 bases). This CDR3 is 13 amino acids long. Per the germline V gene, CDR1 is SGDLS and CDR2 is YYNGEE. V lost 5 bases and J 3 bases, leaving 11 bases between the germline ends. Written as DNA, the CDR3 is TGTGCCAGCAGGGAACAGGGTGACACTGAAGCTTTCTTT. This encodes CASREQGDTEAFF.

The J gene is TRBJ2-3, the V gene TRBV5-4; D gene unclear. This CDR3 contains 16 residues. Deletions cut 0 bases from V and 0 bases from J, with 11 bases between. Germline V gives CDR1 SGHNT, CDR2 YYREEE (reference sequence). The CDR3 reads CASSLGGRSSTDTQYF. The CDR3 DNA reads TGTGCCAGCAGCTTGGGCGGTCGATCTAGCACAGATACGCAGTATTTT.

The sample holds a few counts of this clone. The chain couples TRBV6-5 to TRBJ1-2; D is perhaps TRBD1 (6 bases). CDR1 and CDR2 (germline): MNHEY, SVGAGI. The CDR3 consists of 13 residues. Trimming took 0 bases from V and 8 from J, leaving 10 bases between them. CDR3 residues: CASSYSGQGGYTF. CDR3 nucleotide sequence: TGTGCCAGCAGTTACTCTGGGCAGGGGGGCTACACCTTC.

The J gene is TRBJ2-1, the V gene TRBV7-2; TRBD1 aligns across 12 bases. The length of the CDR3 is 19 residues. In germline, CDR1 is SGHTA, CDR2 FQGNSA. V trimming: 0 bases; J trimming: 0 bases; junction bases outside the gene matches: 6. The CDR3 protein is CASSLAGQGARTSYNEQFF. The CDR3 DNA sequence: TGTGCCAGCAGCTTAGCGGGACAGGGGGCCCGAACCTCCTACAATGAGCAGTTCTTC.

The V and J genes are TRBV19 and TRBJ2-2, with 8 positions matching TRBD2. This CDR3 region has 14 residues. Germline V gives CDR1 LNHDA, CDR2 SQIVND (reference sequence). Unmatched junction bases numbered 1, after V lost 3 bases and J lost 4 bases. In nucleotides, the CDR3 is TGTGCCAGTAGTATCGGGGGGGGCACCGGGGAGCTGTTTTTT. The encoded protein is CASSIGGGTGELFF.

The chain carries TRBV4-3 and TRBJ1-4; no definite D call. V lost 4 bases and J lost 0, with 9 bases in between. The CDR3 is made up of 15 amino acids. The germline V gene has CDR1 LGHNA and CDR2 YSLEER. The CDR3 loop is CASSPTASTNEKLFF. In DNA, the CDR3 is TGCGCCAGCAGCCCCACAGCATCAACTAATGAAAAACTGTTTTTT.

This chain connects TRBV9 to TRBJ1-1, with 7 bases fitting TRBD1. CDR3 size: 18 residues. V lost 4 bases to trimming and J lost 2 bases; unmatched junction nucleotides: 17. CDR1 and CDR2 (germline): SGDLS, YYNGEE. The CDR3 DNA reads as TGTGCCAGCAGCCCCCCCCCGGGACAGCCCAGGAGTAACACTGAAGCTTTCTTT. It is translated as CASSPPPGQPRSNTEAFF.

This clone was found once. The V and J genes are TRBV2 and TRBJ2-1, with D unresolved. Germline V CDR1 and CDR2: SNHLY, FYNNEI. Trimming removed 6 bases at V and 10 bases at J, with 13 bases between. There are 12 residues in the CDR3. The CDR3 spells CASSLVGKEQFF. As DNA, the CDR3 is TGTGCCAGCAGCCTGGTCGGTAAAGAGCAGTTCTTC.

The CDR3 protein is CASSLVPSTGTSDGYTF. DNA for the CDR3: TGTGCCAGCAGCTTAGTCCCCTCGACAGGTACCTCGGATGGCTACACCTTC. V usage is TRBV28 and J usage is TRBJ1-2; possibly TRBD1 for D (6 bases). The CDR3 totals 17 residues. V lost 6 bases to trimming and J lost 6 bases, with 26 bases between them. Germline CDR1 is MDHEN and CDR2 is SYDVKM.

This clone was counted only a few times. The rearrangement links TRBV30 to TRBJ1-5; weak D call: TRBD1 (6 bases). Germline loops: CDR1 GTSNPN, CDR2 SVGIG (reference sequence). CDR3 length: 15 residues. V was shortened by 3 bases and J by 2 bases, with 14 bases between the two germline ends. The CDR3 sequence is CAWSEDRVGNQPQHF. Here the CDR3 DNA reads TGTGCCTGGAGCGAGGACAGAGTGGGCAATCAGCCCCAGCATTTT.

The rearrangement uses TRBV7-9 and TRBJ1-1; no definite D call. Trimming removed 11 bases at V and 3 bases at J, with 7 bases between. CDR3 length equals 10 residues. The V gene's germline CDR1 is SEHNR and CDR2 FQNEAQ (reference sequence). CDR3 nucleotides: TGTGCCTGGAGCCACACTGAAGCTTTCTTT. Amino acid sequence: CAWSHTEAFF.

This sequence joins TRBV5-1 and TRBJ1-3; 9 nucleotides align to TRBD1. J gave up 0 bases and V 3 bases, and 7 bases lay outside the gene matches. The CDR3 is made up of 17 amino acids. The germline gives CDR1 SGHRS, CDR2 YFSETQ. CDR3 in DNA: TGCGCCAGCAGCTGGCGGGGACAGGGAGGCTCTGGAAACACCATATATTTT. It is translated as CASSWRGQGGSGNTIYF. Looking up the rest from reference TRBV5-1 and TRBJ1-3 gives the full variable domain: KAGVTQTPRYLIKTRGQQVTLSCSPISGHRSVSWYQQTPGQGLQFLFEYFSETQRNKGNFPGRFSGRQFSNSRSEMNVSTLELGDSALYLCASSWRGQGGSGNTIYFGEGSWLTVV.

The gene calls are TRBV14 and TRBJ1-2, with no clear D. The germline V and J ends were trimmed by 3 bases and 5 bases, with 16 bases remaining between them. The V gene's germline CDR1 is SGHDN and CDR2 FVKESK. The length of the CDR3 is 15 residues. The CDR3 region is CASSHETRRWYGYTF. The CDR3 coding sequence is TGTGCCAGCAGCCACGAAACCAGGAGGTGGTATGGCTACACCTTC.

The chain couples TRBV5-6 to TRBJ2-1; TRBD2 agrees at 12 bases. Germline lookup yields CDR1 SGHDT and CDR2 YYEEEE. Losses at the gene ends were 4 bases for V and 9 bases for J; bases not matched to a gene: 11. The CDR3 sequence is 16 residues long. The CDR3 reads CASSPYSSGRAGEQFF. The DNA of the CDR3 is TGTGCCAGCAGCCCTTACTCTAGCGGGAGGGCGGGTGAGCAGTTCTTC.

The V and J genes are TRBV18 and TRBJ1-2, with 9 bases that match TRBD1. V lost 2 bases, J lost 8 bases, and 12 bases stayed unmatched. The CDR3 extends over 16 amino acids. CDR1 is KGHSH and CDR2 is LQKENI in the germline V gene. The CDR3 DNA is TGTGCCAGCTCACCAGTCCGCCTGGACAGGGGTGGCGGCTACACCTTC. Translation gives CASSPVRLDRGGGYTF. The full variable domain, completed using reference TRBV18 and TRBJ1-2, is NAGVMQNPRHLVRRRGQEARLRCSPMKGHSHVYWYRQLPEEGLKFMVYLQKENIIDESGMPKERFSAEFPKEGPSILRIQQVVRGDSAAYFCASSPVRLDRGGGYTFGSGTRLTVV.

As DNA, the CDR3 is TGTGCCAGCAGCCTGGACAGAGACAATGAAGCTTTCTTT. This codes for CASSLDRDNEAFF. The chain employs TRBV7-2 and TRBJ1-1, with D perhaps matching TRBD1 (6 bases). Germline V CDR1 and CDR2: SGHTA, FQGNSA. With 5 bases removed from V and 7 bases from J, the gap between germline ends came to 14 bases. This CDR3 contains 13 residues.